These T cell receptor beta chains were read from a single sample in a study of metastatic and nonmetastatic thyroid tumors. TCRdb re-called the PCR reads with MiXCR. Among roughly 98,000 clones listed, about 15% were seen once. Sequencing was done on a sample of blood. The origin of the receptors is a female donor with papillary thyroid cancer or a benign thyroid nodule (not recorded which). Some clones in this sample may be carry-over from other donors' samples. The CDR3 runs from the conserved cysteine through the conserved F or W. The D gene is left open where the match is weak. Size is stated for part of the rows, as once, few or many counts, or as a class when the clone is expanded.

>TRBV2|.|many|TRBJ2-1
CASTDSLRKGEQFF
TGTGCCAGCACCGACTCCCTAAGGAAGGGTGAGCAGTTCTTC
>TRBV11-2|.|.|TRBJ1-1
CASSPAANTEAFF
TGTGCCAGCAGCCCCGCGGCAAACACTGAAGCTTTCTTT
>TRBV5-6|.|many|TRBJ2-7
CASSLGQVRSYEQYF
TGTGCCAGCAGCTTGGGGCAGGTAAGGTCCTACGAGCAGTACTTC
>TRBV30|.|many|TRBJ1-4
CAWSPRGTNEKLFF
TGTGCCTGGAGTCCACGCGGGACTAATGAAAAACTGTTTTTT
>TRBV2|.|many|TRBJ1-1
CASSENRDTEAFF
TGTGCCAGCAGTGAGAACAGGGACACTGAAGCTTTCTTT
>TRBV19|.|many|TRBJ2-3
CASSIPQISTDTQYF
TGTGCCAGTAGTATTCCCCAGATATCCACAGATACGCAGTATTTT
>TRBV11-1|.|many|TRBJ2-3
CASSFSGNPPDTQYF
TGTGCCAGCAGCTTTTCAGGGAACCCCCCGGATACGCAGTATTTT
>TRBV5-5|.|many|TRBJ2-5
CASTLALQETQYF
TGTGCCAGCACCCTTGCGCTTCAAGAGACCCAGTACTTC
>TRBV6-5|.|few|TRBJ1-1
CASSYQGYGNTEAFF
TGTGCCAGCAGTTACCAGGGTTATGGGAACACTGAAGCTTTCTTT
>TRBV12-3/TRBV12-4|TRBD1|.|TRBJ2-7
CASSQTGDIYEQYF
TGTGCCAGCAGCCAGACAGGGGACATCTACGAGCAGTACTTC
>TRBV28|.|many|TRBJ1-1
CASSLNPIAFF
TGTGCCAGCAGCTTGAACCCGATAGCTTTCTTT
>TRBV19|.|few|TRBJ1-4
CASSDRNRNTHEELFF
TGTGCCAGTAGTGACAGGAATCGGAACACCCATGAAGAACTGTTTTTT
>TRBV12-3/TRBV12-4|.|many|TRBJ1-4
CASSYHTATNEKLFF
TGTGCCAGCAGTTATCACACAGCAACTAATGAAAAACTGTTTTTT
>TRBV19|.|many|TRBJ2-2
CASRVGANTGELFF
TGTGCCAGTAGGGTAGGAGCTAACACCGGGGAGCTGTTTTTT
>TRBV6-5|.|.|TRBJ2-2
CASSYWGVNTGELFF
TGTGCCAGCAGTTACTGGGGAGTTAATACCGGGGAGCTGTTTTTT
>TRBV5-1|.|many|TRBJ1-1
CASGAGLNTEAFF
TGCGCCAGCGGTGCAGGGCTAAACACTGAAGCTTTCTTT
>TRBV27|TRBD1|many|TRBJ1-3
CASSLKTTGVGNTIYF
TGTGCCAGCAGCCTGAAAACGACAGGGGTCGGAAACACCATATATTTT
>TRBV15|.|many|TRBJ2-2
CATISRVAGELFF
TGTGCCACCATCAGCAGGGTCGCCGGGGAGCTGTTTTTT
>TRBV6-2/TRBV6-3|.|many|TRBJ2-7
CAGNGPGEYEQYF
TGTGCCGGAAACGGCCCGGGGGAATACGAGCAGTACTTC
>TRBV5-1|TRBD1|.|TRBJ2-7
CASSLAWTGGYEQYF
TGCGCCAGCAGCTTGGCATGGACAGGGGGCTACGAGCAGTACTTC
>TRBV28|.|many|TRBJ2-7
CASSKGGYAIYEQYF
TGTGCCAGCAGTAAGGGGGGGTACGCGATCTACGAGCAGTACTTC
>TRBV20-1|TRBD1|.|TRBJ1-2
CSAMSGTVYYNYGYTF
TGCAGTGCTATGTCCGGGACAGTGTATTACAACTATGGCTACACCTTC
>TRBV9|.|many|TRBJ2-3
CASSVESSTDTQYF
TGTGCCAGCAGCGTAGAATCCAGCACAGATACGCAGTATTTT
>TRBV18|.|many|TRBJ2-5
CASSMTGQETQYF
TGTGCCAGCTCAATGACAGGTCAAGAGACCCAGTACTTC
>TRBV30|TRBD1|many|TRBJ2-7
CACSDRGLVYEQYF
TGTGCCTGTTCAGACAGGGGCCTAGTCTACGAGCAGTACTTC
>TRBV20-1|.|many|TRBJ1-1
CSALHKVGNTEAFF
TGCAGTGCTTTACATAAGGTGGGGAACACTGAAGCTTTCTTT
>TRBV7-9|.|many|TRBJ2-1
CASSLVEGSEQFF
TGTGCCAGCAGCTTAGTAGAGGGGAGTGAGCAGTTCTTC
>TRBV2|TRBD1|many|TRBJ1-5
CASSVTGVGNQPQHF
TGTGCCAGCAGCGTGACAGGGGTCGGGAATCAGCCCCAGCATTTT
>TRBV7-8|.|.|TRBJ2-2
CALGQNTGELFF
TGTGCCCTCGGACAGAACACCGGGGAGCTGTTTTTT
>TRBV7-9|.|many|TRBJ1-1
CASSRQEGIEAFF
TGTGCCAGCAGCCGACAGGAGGGGATTGAAGCTTTCTTT
>TRBV11-2|TRBD1|.|TRBJ1-1
CVSSWNRGRWDEAFF
TGTGTCAGCAGCTGGAACAGGGGGAGGTGGGATGAAGCTTTCTTT
>TRBV5-1|.|.|TRBJ1-5
CASSLWGDGLEPQHF
TGCGCCAGCAGCTTGTGGGGGGACGGCCTAGAGCCCCAGCATTTT
>TRBV20-1|TRBD2|many|TRBJ2-1
CSATPGLAGGLDEQFF
TGCAGTGCCACACCCGGACTAGCGGGGGGGCTGGATGAGCAGTTCTTC
>TRBV5-4|.|few|TRBJ2-1
CASSPDSPHYNEQFF
TGTGCCAGCAGCCCCGACAGCCCTCACTACAATGAGCAGTTCTTC
>TRBV19|.|many|TRBJ1-1
CASINLRGSGNTEAFF
TGTGCCAGTATTAACCTTAGGGGAAGTGGGAACACTGAAGCTTTCTTT
>TRBV7-8|.|many|TRBJ1-1
CASSPLETEAFF
TGTGCCAGCAGCCCCCTGGAGACCGAAGCTTTCTTT
>TRBV29-1|.|many|TRBJ1-1
CSVRRLNTEAFF
TGCAGCGTTCGGAGATTGAACACTGAAGCTTTCTTT
>TRBV6-1|.|many|TRBJ1-1
CASSSGKYTEAFF
TGTGCCAGCAGTTCAGGCAAGTACACTGAAGCTTTCTTT
>TRBV29-1|.|many|TRBJ1-1
CSVDRGQGTEAFF
TGCAGCGTTGATCGGGGGCAGGGCACTGAAGCTTTCTTT
>TRBV28|.|many|TRBJ1-6
CASSPDYNSPLHF
TGTGCCAGTTCTCCGGACTATAATTCACCCCTCCACTTT
>TRBV19|.|.|TRBJ2-7
CASSPDSGADKYEQCF
TGTGCCAGTAGTCCCGATTCAGGTGCGGATAAGTACGAGCAGTGCTTC